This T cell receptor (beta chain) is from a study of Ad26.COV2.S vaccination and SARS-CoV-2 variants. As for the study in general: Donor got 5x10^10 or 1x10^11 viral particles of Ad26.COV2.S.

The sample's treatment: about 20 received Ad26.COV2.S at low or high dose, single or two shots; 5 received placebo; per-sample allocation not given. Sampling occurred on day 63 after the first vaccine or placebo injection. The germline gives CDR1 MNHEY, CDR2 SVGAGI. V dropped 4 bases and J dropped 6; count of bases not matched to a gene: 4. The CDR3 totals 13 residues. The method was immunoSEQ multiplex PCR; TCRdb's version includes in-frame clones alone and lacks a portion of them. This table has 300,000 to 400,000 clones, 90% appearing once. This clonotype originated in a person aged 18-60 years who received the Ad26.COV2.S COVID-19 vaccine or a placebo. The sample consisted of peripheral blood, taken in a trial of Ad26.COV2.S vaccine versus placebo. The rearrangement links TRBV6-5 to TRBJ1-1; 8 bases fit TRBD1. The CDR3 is CASSLIQGAEAFF. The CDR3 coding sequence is TGTGCCAGCAGTTTGATACAGGGGGCTGAAGCTTTCTTT.